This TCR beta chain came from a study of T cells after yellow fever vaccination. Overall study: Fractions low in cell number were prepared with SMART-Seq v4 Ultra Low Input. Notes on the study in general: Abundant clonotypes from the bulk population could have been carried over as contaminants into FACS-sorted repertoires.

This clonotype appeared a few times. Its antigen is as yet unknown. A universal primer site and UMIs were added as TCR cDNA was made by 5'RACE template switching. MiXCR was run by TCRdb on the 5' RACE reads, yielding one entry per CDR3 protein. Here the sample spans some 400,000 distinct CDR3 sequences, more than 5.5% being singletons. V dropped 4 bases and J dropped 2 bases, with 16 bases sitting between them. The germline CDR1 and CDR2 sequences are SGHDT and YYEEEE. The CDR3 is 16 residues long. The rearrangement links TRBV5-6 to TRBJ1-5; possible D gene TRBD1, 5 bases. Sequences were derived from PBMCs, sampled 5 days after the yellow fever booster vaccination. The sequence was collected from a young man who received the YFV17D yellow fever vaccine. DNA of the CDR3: TGTGCCAGCAGCCTGTGGACCCGGGGGGGCAATCAGCCCCAGCATTTT. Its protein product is CASSLWTRGGNQPQHF.